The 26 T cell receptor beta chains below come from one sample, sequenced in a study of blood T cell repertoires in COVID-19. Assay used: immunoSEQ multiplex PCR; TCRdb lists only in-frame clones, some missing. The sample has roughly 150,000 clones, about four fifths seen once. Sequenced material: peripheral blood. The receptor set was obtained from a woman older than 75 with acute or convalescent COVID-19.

The CDR3 loop reads CASSRGWGEKLFF. DNA for the CDR3: TGTGCCAGCAGCAGGGGGTGGGGTGAAAAACTGTTTTTT. The J gene is TRBJ1-4, the V gene TRBV14; the D gene is possibly TRBD1 (6 bases). Trimming pared 5 bases from V and 7 bases from J, leaving 11 bases between. Germline CDR1 reads SGHDN; CDR2 reads FVKESK. The CDR3 consists of 13 residues.

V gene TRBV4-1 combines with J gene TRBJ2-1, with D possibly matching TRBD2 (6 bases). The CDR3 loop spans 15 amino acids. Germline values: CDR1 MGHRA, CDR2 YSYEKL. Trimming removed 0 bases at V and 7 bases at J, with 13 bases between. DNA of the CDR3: TGCGCCAGCAGCCAAGATGAGCGGGCGGGTAATGAGCAGTTCTTC. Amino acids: CASSQDERAGNEQFF.

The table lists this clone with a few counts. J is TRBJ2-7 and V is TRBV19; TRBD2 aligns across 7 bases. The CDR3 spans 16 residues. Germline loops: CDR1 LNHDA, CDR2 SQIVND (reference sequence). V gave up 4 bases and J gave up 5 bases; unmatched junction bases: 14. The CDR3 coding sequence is TGTGCCAGTAGTAACCCCGGGTTAGCGGGCGTGCACGAGCAGTACTTC. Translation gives CASSNPGLAGVHEQYF. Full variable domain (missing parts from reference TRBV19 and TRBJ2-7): DGGITQSPKYLFRKEGQNVTLSCEQNLNHDAMYWYRQDPGQGLRLIYYSQIVNDFQKGDIAEGYSVSREKKESFPLTVTSAQKNPTAFYLCASSNPGLAGVHEQYFGPGTRLTVT.

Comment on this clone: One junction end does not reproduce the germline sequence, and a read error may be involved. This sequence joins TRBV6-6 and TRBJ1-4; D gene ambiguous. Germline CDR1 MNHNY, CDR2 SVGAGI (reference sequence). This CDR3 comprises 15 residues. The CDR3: CASSYEHSTSEKLFF. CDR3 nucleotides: TGTGCCAGCAGTTACGAACACAGTACTAGTGAAAAACTGTTTTTT.

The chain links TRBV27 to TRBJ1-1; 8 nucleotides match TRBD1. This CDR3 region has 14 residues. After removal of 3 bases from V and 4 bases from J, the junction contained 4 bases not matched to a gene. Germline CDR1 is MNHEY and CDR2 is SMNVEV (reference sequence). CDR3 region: CASSFQTGVTEAFF. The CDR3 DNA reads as TGTGCCAGCAGTTTCCAGACAGGGGTCACTGAAGCTTTCTTT.

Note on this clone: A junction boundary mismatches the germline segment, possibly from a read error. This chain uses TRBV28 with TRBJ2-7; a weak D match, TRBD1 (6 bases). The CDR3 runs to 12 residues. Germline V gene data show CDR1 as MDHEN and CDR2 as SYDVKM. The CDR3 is CASSPGTRPFFF. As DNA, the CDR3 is TGTGCCAGCAGTCCCGGGACAAGGCCGTTTTTTTTC. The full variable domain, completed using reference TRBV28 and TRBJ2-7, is DVKVTQSSRYLVKRTGEKVFLECVQDMDHENMFWYRQDPGLGLRLIYFSYDVKMKEKGDIPEGYSVSREKKERFSLILESASTNQTSMYLCASSPGTRPFFFGPGTRLTVT.

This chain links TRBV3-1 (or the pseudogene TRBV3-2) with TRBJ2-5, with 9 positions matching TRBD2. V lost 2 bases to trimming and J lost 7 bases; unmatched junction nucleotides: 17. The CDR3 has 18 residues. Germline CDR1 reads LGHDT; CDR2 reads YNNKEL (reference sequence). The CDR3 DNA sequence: TGTGCCAGCAGCCAAAGTAGCTCGGGCGGGAGGGCCTTCGGGACCCAGTACTTC. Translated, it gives CASSQSSSGGRAFGTQYF.

CDR3 sequence (DNA): TGCGCCAGCAGCTTTAAATTGCTAGACTCGGGGAATGAGCAGTTCTTC. It translates to CASSFKLLDSGNEQFF. The chain is built from TRBV5-1 and TRBJ2-1, with D perhaps TRBD2 (5 bases). Trimming shortened V by 2 bases and J by 7 bases, and 19 bases separated the two germline ends. This CDR3 is 16 amino acids long. Looked up from germline, CDR1 is SGHRS and CDR2 is YFSETQ. The full variable domain, in which reference TRBV5-1 and TRBJ2-1 provide the parts outside the CDR3, is KAGVTQTPRYLIKTRGQQVTLSCSPISGHRSVSWYQQTPGQGLQFLFEYFSETQRNKGNFPGRFSGRQFSNSRSEMNVSTLELGDSALYLCASSFKLLDSGNEQFFGPGTRLTVL.

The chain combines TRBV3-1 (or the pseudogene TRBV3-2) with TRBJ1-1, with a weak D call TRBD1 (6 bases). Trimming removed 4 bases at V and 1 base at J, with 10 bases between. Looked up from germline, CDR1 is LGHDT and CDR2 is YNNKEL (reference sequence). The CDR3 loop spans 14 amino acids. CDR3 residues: CASSLQGRNTEAFF. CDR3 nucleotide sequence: TGTGCCAGCAGCCTCCAGGGGCGGAACACTGAAGCTTTCTTT.

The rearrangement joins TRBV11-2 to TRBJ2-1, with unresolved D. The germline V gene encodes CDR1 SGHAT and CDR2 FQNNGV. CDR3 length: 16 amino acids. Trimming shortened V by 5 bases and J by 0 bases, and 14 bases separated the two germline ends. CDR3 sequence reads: CASSRSTGSSYNEQFF. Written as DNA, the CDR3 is TGTGCCAGCAGCCGCTCGACTGGCAGCTCCTACAATGAGCAGTTCTTC. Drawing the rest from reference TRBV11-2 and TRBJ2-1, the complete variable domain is EAGVAQSPRYKIIEKRQSVAFWCNPISGHATLYWYQQILGQGPKLLIQFQNNGVVDDSQLPKDRFSAERLKGVDSTLKIQPAKLEDSAVYLCASSRSTGSSYNEQFFGPGTRLTVL.

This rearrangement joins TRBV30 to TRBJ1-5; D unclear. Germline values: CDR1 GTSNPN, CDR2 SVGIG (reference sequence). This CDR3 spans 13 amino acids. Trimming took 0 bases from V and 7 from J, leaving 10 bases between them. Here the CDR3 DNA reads TGTGCCTGGAGTGTACGTGAGTCGCAGCCCCAGCATTTT. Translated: CAWSVRESQPQHF.

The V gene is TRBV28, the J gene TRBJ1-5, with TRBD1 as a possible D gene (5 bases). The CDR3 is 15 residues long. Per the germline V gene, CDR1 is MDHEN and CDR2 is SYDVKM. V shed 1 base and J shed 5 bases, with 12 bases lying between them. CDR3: CASSLSDSRDQPQHF. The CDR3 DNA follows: TGTGCCAGCAGTTTATCCGACAGTCGTGATCAGCCCCAGCATTTT. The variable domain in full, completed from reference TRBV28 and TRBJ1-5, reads DVKVTQSSRYLVKRTGEKVFLECVQDMDHENMFWYRQDPGLGLRLIYFSYDVKMKEKGDIPEGYSVSREKKERFSLILESASTNQTSMYLCASSLSDSRDQPQHFGDGTRLSIL.

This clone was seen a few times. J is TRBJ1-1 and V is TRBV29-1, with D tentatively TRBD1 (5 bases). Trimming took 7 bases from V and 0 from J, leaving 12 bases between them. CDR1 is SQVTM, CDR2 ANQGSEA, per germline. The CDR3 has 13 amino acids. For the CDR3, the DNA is TGCAGCGCGCAGGGAATTATGAACACTGAAGCTTTCTTT. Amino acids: CSAQGIMNTEAFF.

CDR3 sequence: CASSLPPGQGPLYEQYF. Here the CDR3 DNA reads TGTGCCAGCAGCTTACCCCCGGGACAGGGACCCCTCTACGAGCAGTACTTC. The rearrangement uses TRBV7-9 and TRBJ2-7; 9 nucleotides line up with TRBD1. Germline CDR1 and CDR2: SEHNR and FQNEAQ (reference sequence). The CDR3 extends over 17 amino acids. Losses at the gene ends were 2 bases for V and 3 bases for J; bases not matched to a gene: 11.

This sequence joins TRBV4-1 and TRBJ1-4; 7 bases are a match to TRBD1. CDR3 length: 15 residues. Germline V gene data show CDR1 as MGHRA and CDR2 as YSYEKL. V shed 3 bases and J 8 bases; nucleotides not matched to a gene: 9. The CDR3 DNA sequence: TGCGCCAGCAGCCAGGACCGGGACAGTAACGAAAAACTGTTTTTT. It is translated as CASSQDRDSNEKLFF.

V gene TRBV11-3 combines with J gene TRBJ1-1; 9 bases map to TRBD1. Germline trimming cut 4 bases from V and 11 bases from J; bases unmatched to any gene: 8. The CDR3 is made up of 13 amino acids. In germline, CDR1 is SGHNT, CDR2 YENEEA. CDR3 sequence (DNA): TGTGCCAGCAGCTCCCGGGACAGGGAAACGGCTTTCTTT. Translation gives CASSSRDRETAFF.

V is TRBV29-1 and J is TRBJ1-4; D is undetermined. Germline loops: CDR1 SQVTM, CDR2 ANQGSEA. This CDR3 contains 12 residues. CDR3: CAAGGSNEKLFF. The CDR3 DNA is TGCGCTGCTGGCGGTTCTAATGAAAAACTGTTTTTT.

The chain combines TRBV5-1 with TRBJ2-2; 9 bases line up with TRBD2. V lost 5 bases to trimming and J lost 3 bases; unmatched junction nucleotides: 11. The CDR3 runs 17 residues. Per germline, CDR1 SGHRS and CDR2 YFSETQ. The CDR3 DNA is TGCGCCAGCAGGAGCGGCGGGAGGGCCCTCGACACCGGGGAGCTGTTTTTT. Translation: CASRSGGRALDTGELFF.

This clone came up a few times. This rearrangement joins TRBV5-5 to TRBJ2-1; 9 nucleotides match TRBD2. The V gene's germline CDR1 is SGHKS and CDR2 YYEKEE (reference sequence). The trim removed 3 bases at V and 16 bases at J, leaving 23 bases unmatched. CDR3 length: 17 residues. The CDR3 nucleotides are TGTGCCAGCAGCTATGGGGGGCCGGGACTCACATCCGGGACTAGCTTCTTC. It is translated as CASSYGGPGLTSGTSFF. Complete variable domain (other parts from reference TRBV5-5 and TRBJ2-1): DAGVTQSPTHLIKTRGQQVTLRCSPISGHKSVSWYQQVLGQGPQFIFQYYEKEERGRGNFPDRFSARQFPNYSSELNVNALLLGDSALYLCASSYGGPGLTSGTSFFGPGTRLTVL.

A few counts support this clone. The CDR3 region has the DNA TGCGCCAGCAGCCAAGAAGCAGGGCTTGGATCACCCCTCCACTTT. Translation: CASSQEAGLGSPLHF. V and J are TRBV4-1 and TRBJ1-6, with a weak D call TRBD1 (5 bases). V lost 0 bases and J 10 bases, leaving 13 bases between the germline ends. Germline values: CDR1 MGHRA, CDR2 YSYEKL. The CDR3 spans 15 residues.

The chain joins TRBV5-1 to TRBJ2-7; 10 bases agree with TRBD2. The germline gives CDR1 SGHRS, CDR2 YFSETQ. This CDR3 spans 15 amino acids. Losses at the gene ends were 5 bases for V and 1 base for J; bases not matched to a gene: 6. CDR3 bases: TGCGCCAGCAGGCCGACTAGCGGGTTTTCCTACGAGCAGTACTTC. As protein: CASRPTSGFSYEQYF.

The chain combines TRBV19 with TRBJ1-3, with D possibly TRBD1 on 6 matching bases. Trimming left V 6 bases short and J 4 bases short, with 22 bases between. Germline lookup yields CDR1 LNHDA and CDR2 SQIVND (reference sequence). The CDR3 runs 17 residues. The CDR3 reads CASRRSGTPEVGNTIYF. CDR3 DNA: TGTGCCAGTAGAAGATCCGGGACACCTGAGGTCGGAAACACCATATATTTT.

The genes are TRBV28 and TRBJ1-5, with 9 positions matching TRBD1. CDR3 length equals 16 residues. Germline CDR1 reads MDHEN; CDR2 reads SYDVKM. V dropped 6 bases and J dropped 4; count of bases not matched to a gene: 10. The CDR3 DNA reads TGTGCCAGCAGAGACACCGACAGGGGGGATAATCAGCCCCAGCATTTT. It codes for CASRDTDRGDNQPQHF.

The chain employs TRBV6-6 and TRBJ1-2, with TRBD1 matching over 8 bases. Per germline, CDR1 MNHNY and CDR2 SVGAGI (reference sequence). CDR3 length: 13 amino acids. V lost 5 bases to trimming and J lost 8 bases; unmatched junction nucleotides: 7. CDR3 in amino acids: CASSKDRVTGYTF. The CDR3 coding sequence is TGTGCCAGCAGTAAGGACAGGGTGACCGGCTACACCTTC.

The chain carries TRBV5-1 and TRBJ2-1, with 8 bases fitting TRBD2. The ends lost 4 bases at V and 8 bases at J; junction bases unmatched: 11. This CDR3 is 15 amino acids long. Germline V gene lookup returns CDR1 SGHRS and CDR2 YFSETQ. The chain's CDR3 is CASSPSGTSSHEQFF. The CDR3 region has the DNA TGCGCCAGCAGCCCCTCAGGGACTAGTTCTCATGAGCAGTTCTTC.

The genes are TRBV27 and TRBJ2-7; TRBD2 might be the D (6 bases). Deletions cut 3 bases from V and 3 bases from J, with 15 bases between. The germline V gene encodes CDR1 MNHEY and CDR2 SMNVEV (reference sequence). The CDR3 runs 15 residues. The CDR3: CASSFDPAGNYEQYF. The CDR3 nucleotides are TGTGCCAGCAGTTTTGACCCCGCGGGGAACTACGAGCAGTACTTC.